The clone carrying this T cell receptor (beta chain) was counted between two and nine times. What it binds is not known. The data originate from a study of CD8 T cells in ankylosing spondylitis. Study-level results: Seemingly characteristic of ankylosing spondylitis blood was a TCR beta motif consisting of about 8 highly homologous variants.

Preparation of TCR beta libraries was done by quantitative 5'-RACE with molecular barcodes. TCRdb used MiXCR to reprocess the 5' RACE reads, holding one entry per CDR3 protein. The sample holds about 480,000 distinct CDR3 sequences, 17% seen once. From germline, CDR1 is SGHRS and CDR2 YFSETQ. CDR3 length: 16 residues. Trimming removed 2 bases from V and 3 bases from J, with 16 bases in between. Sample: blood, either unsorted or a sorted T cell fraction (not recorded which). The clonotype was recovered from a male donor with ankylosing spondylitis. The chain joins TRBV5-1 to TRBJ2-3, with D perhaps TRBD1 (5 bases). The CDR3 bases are TGCGCCAGCAGCTTACCAGGGAATTTCGAGACAGATACGCAGTATTTT. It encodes CASSLPGNFETDTQYF.